The rows below give T cell receptor beta chains drawn from one sample of a study of cytomegalovirus exposure and HLA in healthy donors. Some clones are missing from TCRdb's copy, which holds only in-frame ones; the method was immunoSEQ multiplex PCR. The table shows about 160,000 clones, with about 79% occurring only once. Input material: PBMCs. These receptor sequences come from a woman in her forties or fifties in good health and CMV-seropositive. Each CDR3 is given without its conserved first and last residue. The D gene is left open where the match is weak.

NA,TRBJ1-1,TRBV30,AWVGGEWGPNTEAF
NA,TRBJ2-7,TRBV27,ASKEYQGNPEQY
NA,TRBJ1-6,TRBV5-8,ASSGPGRLHSPLH
NA,TRBJ2-5,TRBV6-6,ASREGAPLGETQY
NA,TRBJ2-2,TRBV19,ASRFGAANTGELF
NA,TRBJ2-2,TRBV13,ASSSSTAGELF
NA,TRBJ2-1,TRBV2,ASTPLGQNLGEQF
TRBD2,TRBJ2-3,TRBV7-2,ASRQAGGGADTQY
NA,TRBJ2-5,TRBV7-9,ASSPETVRETQY
TRBD2,TRBJ2-7,TRBV27,ASSVALAGGLEQY
NA,TRBJ1-4,TRBV25-1,ASRSRGNTNEKLF
TRBD1,TRBJ1-1,TRBV28,ASSLYPGQGNTEAF
NA,TRBJ2-4,TRBV7-8,ASSLDHRDIAKNIQY
TRBD1,TRBJ2-1,TRBV6-1,ASSRNRGPINEQF
TRBD2,TRBJ2-1,TRBV4-1,ASSPAGVNEQF
TRBD1,TRBJ1-2,TRBV14,ASSEWRTGGFNYGYT
NA,TRBJ1-3,TRBV6-5,ASSLTGFGNTIY
NA,TRBJ1-1,TRBV27,ASSSVRTEAF
TRBD1,TRBJ2-2,TRBV2,ASTLTTGGTGELF
NA,TRBJ1-5,TRBV6-1,AGSEPAGVYSNQPQH
TRBD1,TRBJ1-2,TRBV27,ASSSSPTRTGYGYT
NA,TRBJ2-3,TRBV4-2,ASSQDRSGTDTQY
NA,TRBJ1-1,TRBV11-2,ASSPRSGQQGF
TRBD1,TRBJ1-5,TRBV4-2,ASSQAPGGQQPQH
TRBD1,TRBJ1-2,TRBV7-9,ASSLGGQGDYGYT
NA,TRBJ1-5,TRBV18,ASSPGQASQPQH
TRBD1,TRBJ1-2,TRBV9,ASSLEGRGRLYGYT
NA,TRBJ1-2,TRBV20-1,SVVGGYGYT